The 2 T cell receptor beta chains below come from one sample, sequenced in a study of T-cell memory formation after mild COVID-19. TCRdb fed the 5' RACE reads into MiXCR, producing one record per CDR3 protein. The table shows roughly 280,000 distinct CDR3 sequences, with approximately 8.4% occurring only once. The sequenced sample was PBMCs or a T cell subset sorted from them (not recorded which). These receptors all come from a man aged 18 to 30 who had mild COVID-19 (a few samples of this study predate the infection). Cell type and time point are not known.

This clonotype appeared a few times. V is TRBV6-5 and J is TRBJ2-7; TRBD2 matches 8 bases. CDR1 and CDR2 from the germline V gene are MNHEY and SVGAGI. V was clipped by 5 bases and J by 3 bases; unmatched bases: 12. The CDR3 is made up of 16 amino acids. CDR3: CASSRGGSGVNYEQYF. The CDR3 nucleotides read TGTGCCAGCAGTCGAGGAGGTAGCGGGGTGAACTACGAGCAGTACTTC.

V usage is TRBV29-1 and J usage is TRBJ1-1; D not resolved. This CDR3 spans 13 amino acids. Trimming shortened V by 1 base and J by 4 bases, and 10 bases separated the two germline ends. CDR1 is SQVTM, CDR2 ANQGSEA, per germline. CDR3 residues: CSVEGVGVTEAFF. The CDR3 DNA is TGCAGCGTTGAAGGGGTTGGGGTCACTGAAGCTTTCTTT.